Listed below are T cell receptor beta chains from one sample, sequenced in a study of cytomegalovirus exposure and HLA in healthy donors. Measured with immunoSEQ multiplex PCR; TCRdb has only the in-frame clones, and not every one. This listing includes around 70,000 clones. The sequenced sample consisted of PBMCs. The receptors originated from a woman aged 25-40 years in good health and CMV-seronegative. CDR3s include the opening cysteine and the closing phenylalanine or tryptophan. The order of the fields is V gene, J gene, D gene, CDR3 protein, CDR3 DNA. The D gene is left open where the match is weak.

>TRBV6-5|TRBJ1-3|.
CASSSTSSGNTIYF
TGTGCCAGTTCCTCCACGAGCTCTGGAAACACCATATATTTT
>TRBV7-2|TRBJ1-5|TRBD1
CASSLNDRGGQPQHF
TGTGCCAGCAGCTTAAACGACAGGGGTGGACAGCCCCAGCATTTT
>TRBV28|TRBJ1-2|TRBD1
CASSLAGGGGYTF
TGTGCCAGCAGTTTAGCAGGGGGCGGTGGCTACACCTTC
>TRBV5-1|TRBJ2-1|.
CASSLGGLEYNEQFF
TGCGCCAGCAGCTTGGGTGGACTGGAGTACAATGAGCAGTTCTTC
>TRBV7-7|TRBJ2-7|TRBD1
CASSPGTGTHEQYF
TGTGCTAGCAGCCCCGGGACAGGGACCCACGAGCAGTACTTC
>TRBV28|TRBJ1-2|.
CASSLTGPNYGYTF
TGTGCCAGCAGTTTAACAGGCCCAAACTATGGCTACACCTTC
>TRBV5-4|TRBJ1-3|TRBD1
CASSWTGNGNTIYF
TGTGCCAGCAGTTGGACAGGGAACGGAAACACCATATATTTT
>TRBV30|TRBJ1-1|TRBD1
CAWSPPRGQGVTEAFF
TGTGCCTGGAGTCCCCCCCGAGGGCAGGGGGTCACTGAAGCTTTCTTT
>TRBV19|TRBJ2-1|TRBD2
CASRRGRARNEQFF
TGTGCCAGTAGACGTGGGAGGGCCCGCAATGAGCAGTTCTTC
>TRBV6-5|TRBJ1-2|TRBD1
CASGSQGAKGYTF
TGTGCCAGCGGATCCCAGGGGGCTAAAGGCTACACCTTC